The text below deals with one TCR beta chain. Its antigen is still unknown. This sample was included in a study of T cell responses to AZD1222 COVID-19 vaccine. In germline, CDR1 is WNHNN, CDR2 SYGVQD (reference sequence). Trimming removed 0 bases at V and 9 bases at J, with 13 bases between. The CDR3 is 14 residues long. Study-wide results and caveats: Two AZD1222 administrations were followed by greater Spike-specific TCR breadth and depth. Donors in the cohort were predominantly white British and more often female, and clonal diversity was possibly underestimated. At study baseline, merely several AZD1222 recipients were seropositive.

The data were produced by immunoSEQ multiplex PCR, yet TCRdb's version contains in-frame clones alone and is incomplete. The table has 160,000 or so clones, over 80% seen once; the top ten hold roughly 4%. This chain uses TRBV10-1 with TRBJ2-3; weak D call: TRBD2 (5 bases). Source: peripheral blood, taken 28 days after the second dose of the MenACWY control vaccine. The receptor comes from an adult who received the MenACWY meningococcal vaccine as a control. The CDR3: CASSESPGRGTQYF. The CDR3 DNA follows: TGCGCCAGCAGTGAGTCGCCGGGTCGCGGGACGCAGTATTTT.